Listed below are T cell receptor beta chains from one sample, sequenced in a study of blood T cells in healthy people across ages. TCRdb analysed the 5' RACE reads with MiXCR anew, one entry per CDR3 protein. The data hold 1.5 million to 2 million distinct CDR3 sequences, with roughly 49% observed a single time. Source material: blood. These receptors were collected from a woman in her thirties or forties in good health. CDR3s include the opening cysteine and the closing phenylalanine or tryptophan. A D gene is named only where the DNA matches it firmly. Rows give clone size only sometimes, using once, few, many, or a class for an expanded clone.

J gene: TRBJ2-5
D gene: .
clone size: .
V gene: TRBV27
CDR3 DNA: TGTGCCAGCAGTTTATTAGCCCGAAGTGGGACCCAGTACTTC
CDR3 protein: CASSLLARSGTQYF

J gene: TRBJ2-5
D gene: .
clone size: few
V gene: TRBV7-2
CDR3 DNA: TGTGCCAGCAGCCAGTCACGGGACTCCCACGGGTCTGGAGGAGAGACCCAGTACTTC
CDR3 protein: CASSQSRDSHGSGGETQYF

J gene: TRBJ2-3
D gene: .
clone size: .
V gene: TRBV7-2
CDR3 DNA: TGTGCCAGCAGCTTCCCCCCCACAGATACGCAGTATTTT
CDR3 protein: CASSFPPTDTQYF

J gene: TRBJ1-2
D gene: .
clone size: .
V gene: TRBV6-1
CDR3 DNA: TGTGCCAGCAGTGAAGCGGAAACTATTAACTATGGCTACACCTTC
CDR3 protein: CASSEAETINYGYTF

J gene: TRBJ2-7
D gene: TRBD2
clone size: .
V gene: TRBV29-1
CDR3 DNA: TGCAGCGTTGAAGAGTCTAGCGGCCACTCCTACGAGCAGTACTTC
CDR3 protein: CSVEESSGHSYEQYF

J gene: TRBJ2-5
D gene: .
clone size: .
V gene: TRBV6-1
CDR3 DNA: TGTGCCAGCCGGTCGAGCGGCCAAGAGACCCAGTACTTC
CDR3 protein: CASRSSGQETQYF

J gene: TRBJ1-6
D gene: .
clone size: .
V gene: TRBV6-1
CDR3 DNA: TGTGCCGGCAGTGAAGGATCAGGGTTGAGCCCACCCCTCCACTTT
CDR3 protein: CAGSEGSGLSPPLHF

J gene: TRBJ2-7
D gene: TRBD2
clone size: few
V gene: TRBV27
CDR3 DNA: TGTGCCAGCAGTTTAAATGGGCCTAGCGGGGGGAACGAGCAGTACTTC
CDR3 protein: CASSLNGPSGGNEQYF

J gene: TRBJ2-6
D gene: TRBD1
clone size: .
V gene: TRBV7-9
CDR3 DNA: TGTGCCAGCAGCTCCCCGGGACAGGGTCTTGGGGCCAACGTCCTGACTTTC
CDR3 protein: CASSSPGQGLGANVLTF

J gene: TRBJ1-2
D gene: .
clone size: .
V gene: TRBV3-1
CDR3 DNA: TGTGCCAGCAGCCCCCGAGCGAGCAGCTATGGCTACACCTTC
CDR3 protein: CASSPRASSYGYTF

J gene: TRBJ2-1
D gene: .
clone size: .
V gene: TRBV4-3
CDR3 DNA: TGCGCCAGCAGCCAGAGGACTTACAATGAGCAGTTCTTC
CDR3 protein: CASSQRTYNEQFF

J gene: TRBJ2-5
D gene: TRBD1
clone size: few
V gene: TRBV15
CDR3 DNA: TGTGCCACCAGCAGGGACCTTGGACAGGCTGAGCAAGAGACCCAGTACTTC
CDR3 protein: CATSRDLGQAEQETQYF

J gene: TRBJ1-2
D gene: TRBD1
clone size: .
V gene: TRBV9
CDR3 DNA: TGTGCCAGCAGCGTATCAGAGTCGGGGACAGGGGCCTATGGCTACACCTTC
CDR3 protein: CASSVSESGTGAYGYTF

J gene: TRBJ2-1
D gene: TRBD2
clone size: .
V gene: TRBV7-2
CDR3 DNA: TGTGCCAGCAGCTTAGGTGGGGCCGCGGGGGGGCAGAATGAGCAGTTCTTC
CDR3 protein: CASSLGGAAGGQNEQFF

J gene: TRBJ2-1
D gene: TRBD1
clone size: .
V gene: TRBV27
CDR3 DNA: TGTGCCAGCAGCGGCATAATCGGGACAGGGGGCTTGAATGAGCAGTTCTTC
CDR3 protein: CASSGIIGTGGLNEQFF

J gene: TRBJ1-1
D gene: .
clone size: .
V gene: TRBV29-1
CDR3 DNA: TGCAGCGTTGAAGTGCAGCTCCTCGGGGGGGAAGCTTTCTTT
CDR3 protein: CSVEVQLLGGEAFF

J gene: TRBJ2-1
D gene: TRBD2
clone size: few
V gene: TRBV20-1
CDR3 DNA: TGCAGTGCTCCTTTGGCGGGGGGCGACAATGAGCAGTTCTTC
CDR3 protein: CSAPLAGGDNEQFF

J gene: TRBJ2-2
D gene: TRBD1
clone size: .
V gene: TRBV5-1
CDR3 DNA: TGCGCCAGCAGCCTCCGGACAGGGCGGGGAACCGGGGAGCTGTTTTTT
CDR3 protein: CASSLRTGRGTGELFF

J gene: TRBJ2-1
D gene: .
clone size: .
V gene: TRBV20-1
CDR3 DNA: TGCAGTGCTCCCGGGGTAGAGGGAGGTAGGCTATCCTACAATGAGCAGTTCTTC
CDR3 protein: CSAPGVEGGRLSYNEQFF

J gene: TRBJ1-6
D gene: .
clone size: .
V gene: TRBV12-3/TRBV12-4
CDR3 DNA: TGTGCCAGCAGTTCAGAGAGCTCCTATAATTCACCCCTCCACTTT
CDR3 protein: CASSSESSYNSPLHF

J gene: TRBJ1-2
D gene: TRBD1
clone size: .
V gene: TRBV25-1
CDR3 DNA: TGTGCCAGCAGTGAATTCGGGACAGGGCTATACTATGGCTACACCTTC
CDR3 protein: CASSEFGTGLYYGYTF

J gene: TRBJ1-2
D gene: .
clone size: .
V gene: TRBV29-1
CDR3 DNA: TGCAGCGTTGGTGGGGGGGGCGCTGGCTATGGCTACACCTTC
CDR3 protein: CSVGGGGAGYGYTF

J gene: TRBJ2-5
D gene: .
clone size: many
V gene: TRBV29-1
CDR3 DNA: TGCAGCGTTGAAGAAAGGGAGACCCAGTACTTC
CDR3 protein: CSVEERETQYF

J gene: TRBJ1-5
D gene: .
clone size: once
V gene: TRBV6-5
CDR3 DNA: TGTGCCAGCAGTTACTCGTGGCAGGGTAGCAATCAGCCCCAGCATTTT
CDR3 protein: CASSYSWQGSNQPQHF

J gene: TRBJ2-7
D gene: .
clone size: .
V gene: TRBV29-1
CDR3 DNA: TGCAGCGTAGCCACCGGGGCAAGGGGGTACGAGCAGTACTTC
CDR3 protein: CSVATGARGYEQYF

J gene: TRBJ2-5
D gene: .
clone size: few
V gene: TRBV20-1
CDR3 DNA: TGCAGTGCTAGAGATCGAAGGGATGGGCTTACAGAGACCCAGTACTTC
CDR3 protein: CSARDRRDGLTETQYF

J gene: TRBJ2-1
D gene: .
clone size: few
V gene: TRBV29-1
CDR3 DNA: TGCAGCGTTCTAAGAGAGAATAACAATGAGCAGTTCTTC
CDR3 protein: CSVLRENNNEQFF

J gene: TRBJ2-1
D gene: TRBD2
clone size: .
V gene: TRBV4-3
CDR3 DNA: TGCGCCAGCAGCCAAGATGATCAGGGAGCTAGCGGCTTCTACAATGAGCAGTTCTTC
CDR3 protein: CASSQDDQGASGFYNEQFF

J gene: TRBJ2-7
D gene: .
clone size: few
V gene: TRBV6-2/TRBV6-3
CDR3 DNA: TGTGCCAGCAACTCCGGAGGCACCCGATACGAGCAGTACTTC
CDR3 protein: CASNSGGTRYEQYF

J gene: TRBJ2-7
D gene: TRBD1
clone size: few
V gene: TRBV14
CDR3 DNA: TGTGCCAGCAGCCAAGTGGGAGGACAGGGTTACGAGCAGTACTTC
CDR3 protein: CASSQVGGQGYEQYF

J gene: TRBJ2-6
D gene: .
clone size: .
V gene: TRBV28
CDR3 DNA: TGTGTCGGCAGTTTAGCCGGGACAAGCGTCATGGGGTCTGGGGCCAACGTCCTGACTTTC
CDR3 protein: CVGSLAGTSVMGSGANVLTF

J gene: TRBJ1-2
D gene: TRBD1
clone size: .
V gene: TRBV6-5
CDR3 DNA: TGTGCCAGCAGTTCCCCCGGGACAGGGAATGGCTACACCTTC
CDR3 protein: CASSSPGTGNGYTF

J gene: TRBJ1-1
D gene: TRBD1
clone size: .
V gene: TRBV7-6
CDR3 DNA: TGTGCCAGCAGCTTGCCGAAAACAGGGGGCGGATACACTGAAGCTTTCTTT
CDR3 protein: CASSLPKTGGGYTEAFF

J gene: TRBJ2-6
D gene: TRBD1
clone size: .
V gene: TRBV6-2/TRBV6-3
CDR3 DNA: TGTGCCAGCACCAAGGGGACAGGGACTCTCTCTGGGGCCAACGTCCTGACTTTC
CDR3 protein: CASTKGTGTLSGANVLTF

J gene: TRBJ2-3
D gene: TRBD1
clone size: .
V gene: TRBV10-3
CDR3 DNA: TGTGCCATCAGTGAAGGGACAGGGGGTTTCGCAGATACGCGGTATTTT
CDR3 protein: CAISEGTGGFADTRYF

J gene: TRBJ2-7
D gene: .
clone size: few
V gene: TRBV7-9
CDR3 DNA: TGTGCCAGCAGCTTAGTCCCCCAGGGGTTCGGCGAGCAGTACTTC
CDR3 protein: CASSLVPQGFGEQYF

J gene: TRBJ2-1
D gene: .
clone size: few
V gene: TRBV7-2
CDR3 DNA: TGTGCCAGCAGCTTGAGGGTTGGCAGGGGATCTCCAGGCTCCTACAATGAGCAGTTCTTC
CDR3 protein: CASSLRVGRGSPGSYNEQFF

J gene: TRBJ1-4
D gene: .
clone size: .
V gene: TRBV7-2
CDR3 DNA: TGTGCCAGCAGCTCCAGTATGGCTAATGAAAAACTGTTTTTT
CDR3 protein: CASSSSMANEKLFF

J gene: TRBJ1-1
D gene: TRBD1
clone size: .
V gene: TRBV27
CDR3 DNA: TGTGCCAGCAGTTCCTTGACAGGGGTGAACACTGAAGCTTTCTTT
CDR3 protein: CASSSLTGVNTEAFF

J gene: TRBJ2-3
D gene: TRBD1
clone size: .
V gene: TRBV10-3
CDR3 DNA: TGTGCCATCAGTGGGGGGACAGGGTCAGATACGCAGTATTTT
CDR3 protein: CAISGGTGSDTQYF

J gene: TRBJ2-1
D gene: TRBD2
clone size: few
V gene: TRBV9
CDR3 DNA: TGTGCCAGCAGCGTACTGGGGCTGTCATCTAGCGGGGGTTTAAATGAGCAGTTCTTC
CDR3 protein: CASSVLGLSSSGGLNEQFF

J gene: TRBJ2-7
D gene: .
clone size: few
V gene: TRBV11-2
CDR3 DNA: TGTGCCAGCAGCTCCATATACGGAAAGGCCTACGAGCAGTACTTC
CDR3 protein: CASSSIYGKAYEQYF

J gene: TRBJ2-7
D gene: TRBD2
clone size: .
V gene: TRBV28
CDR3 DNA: TGTGCCAGCCAGCGGGGTAGATACGAGCAGTACTTC
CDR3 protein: CASQRGRYEQYF

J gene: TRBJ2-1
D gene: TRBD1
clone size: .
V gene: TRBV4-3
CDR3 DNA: TGCGCCAGCAGCCAAGAGACAGGGCGAGTAAACAATGAGCAGTTCTTC
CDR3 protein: CASSQETGRVNNEQFF

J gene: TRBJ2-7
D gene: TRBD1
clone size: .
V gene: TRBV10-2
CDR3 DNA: TGCGCCAGCAGTGAGTGGGGGACAGGGTCAGACGAGCAGTACTTC
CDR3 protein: CASSEWGTGSDEQYF

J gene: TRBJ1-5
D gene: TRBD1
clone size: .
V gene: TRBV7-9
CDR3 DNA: TGTGCCAGCAGCCCAACGGGACAGGGGCCTGAGCCCCAGCATTTT
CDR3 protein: CASSPTGQGPEPQHF

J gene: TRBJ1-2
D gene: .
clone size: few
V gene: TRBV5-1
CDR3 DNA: TGCGCCAGCAGCTCACAGACAGCCTATGGCTACACCTTC
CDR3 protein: CASSSQTAYGYTF

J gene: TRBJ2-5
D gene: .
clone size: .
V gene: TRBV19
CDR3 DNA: TGTGCCAGTAGTACACTAAACCAAGAGACCCAGTACTTC
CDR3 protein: CASSTLNQETQYF

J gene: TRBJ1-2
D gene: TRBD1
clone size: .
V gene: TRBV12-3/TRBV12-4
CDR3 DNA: TGTGCCAGCAGTCCCGGACAGGGTGTTTCGGACTATGGCTACACCTTC
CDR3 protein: CASSPGQGVSDYGYTF

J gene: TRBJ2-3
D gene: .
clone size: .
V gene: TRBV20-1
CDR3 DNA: TGCAGTGCTAGTTATGGCGGATCCACAGATACGCAGTATTTT
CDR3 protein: CSASYGGSTDTQYF

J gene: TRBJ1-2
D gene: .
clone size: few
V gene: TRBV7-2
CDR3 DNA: TGTGCCAGCAGCTTAAACCCGCAGGGCAACTATGGCTACACCTTC
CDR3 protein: CASSLNPQGNYGYTF

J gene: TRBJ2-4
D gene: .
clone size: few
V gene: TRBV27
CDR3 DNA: TGTGCCACGTCCGAAATAGCCAAAAACATTCAGTACTTC
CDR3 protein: CATSEIAKNIQYF

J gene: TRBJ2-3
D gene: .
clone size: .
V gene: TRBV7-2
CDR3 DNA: TGTGCCAGCAGCTTAGCGCAGGGTTTCACAGATACGCAGTATTTT
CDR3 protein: CASSLAQGFTDTQYF

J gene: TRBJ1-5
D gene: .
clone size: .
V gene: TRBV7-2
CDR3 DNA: TGTGCCAGCAGCCAAGGAGGGGACGCACTCCAGCATTTT
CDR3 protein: CASSQGGDALQHF

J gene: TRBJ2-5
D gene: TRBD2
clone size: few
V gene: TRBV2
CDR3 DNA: TGTGCCAGCAGACTAACACGGACTAGCGGGGGTCAAGAGACCCAGTACTTC
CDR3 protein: CASRLTRTSGGQETQYF

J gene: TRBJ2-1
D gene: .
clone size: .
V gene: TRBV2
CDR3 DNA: TGTGCCAGCAGTGGGAGGCCCGGGACGGGGAGTTTAGATGAGCAGTTCTTC
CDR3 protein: CASSGRPGTGSLDEQFF

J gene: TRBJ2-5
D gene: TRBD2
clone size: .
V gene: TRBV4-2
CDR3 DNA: TGTGCCAGCAGCCAAGACCTAGCGGGGGAGCAAGAGACCCAGTACTTC
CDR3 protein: CASSQDLAGEQETQYF

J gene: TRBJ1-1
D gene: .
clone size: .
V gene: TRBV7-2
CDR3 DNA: TGTGCCAGCAGCTTAGATGGCCCCACTGAAGCTTTCTTT
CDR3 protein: CASSLDGPTEAFF

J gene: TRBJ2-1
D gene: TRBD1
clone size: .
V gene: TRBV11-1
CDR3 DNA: TGTGCCAGCAGCTCCCCGGGACAGATAAACAATGAGCAGTTCTTC
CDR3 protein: CASSSPGQINNEQFF

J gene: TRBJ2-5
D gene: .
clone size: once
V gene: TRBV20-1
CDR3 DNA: TGCAGTGCTGGAGAGCTCCAGGGGAAAGAGACCCAGTACTTC
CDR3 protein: CSAGELQGKETQYF